The 9 T cell receptor beta chains in this list originate from one sample, sequenced in a study of T cell responses to AZD1222 COVID-19 vaccine. Some clones are missing from TCRdb's copy, which holds only in-frame ones; the method was immunoSEQ multiplex PCR. This sample has about 94,000 clones, with roughly 90% found just once. Sequences were derived from peripheral blood, sampled 28 days after the second AZD1222 dose. All receptors derive from an adult who received the AZD1222 COVID-19 vaccine.

J is TRBJ1-3 and V is TRBV5-1, with TRBD1 identical over 11 bases. V lost 4 bases, J lost 3 bases, and 6 bases stayed unmatched. The germline V gene has CDR1 SGHRS and CDR2 YFSETQ. The CDR3 is 16 residues long. The CDR3 spells CASSGGTGGNGNTIYF. As DNA, the CDR3 is TGCGCCAGCAGCGGCGGGACAGGGGGTAATGGAAACACCATATATTTT. Based on the CDR3 plus reference TRBV5-1 and TRBJ1-3, the full variable domain is KAGVTQTPRYLIKTRGQQVTLSCSPISGHRSVSWYQQTPGQGLQFLFEYFSETQRNKGNFPGRFSGRQFSNSRSEMNVSTLELGDSALYLCASSGGTGGNGNTIYFGEGSWLTVV.

The CDR3 loop reads CASSGQFAQYF. The DNA of the CDR3 is TGTGCCAGCAGTGGACAGTTTGCGCAGTATTTT. This chain links TRBV12-3 or TRBV12-4 with TRBJ2-3; perhaps TRBD1 as D (6 bases). The CDR3 runs 11 residues. Deletions cut 5 bases from V and 10 bases from J, with 10 bases between.

The V call is TRBV5-6, the J call TRBJ1-5, with a tentative D call TRBD1 (6 bases). CDR3 length equals 15 residues. Trimming left V 2 bases short and J 6 bases short, with 15 bases between. Per germline, CDR1 SGHDT and CDR2 YYEEEE. CDR3 region: CASSFKTGSRQPQHF. The CDR3 bases are TGTGCCAGCAGCTTTAAGACAGGTAGTCGTCAGCCCCAGCATTTT.

V is TRBV11-3 and J is TRBJ2-1; D perhaps matches TRBD2 (6 bases). The V end was cut by 3 bases, the J end by 1 base, with 10 bases between. Germline loops: CDR1 SGHNT, CDR2 YENEEA. This CDR3 region has 15 residues. The DNA for the CDR3 is TGTGCCAGCAGCTTTGGAGGGGTATCCTACAATGAGCAGTTCTTC. It codes for CASSFGGVSYNEQFF.

V usage is TRBV5-1 and J usage is TRBJ2-5; unclear D gene. The CDR3 has 16 amino acids. Between the trimmed V and J ends, which lost 0 bases and 1 base, there was a span of 13 bases. Looked up from germline, CDR1 is SGHRS and CDR2 is YFSETQ. CDR3 sequence: CASSLESVVVQETQYF. In DNA, the CDR3 is TGCGCCAGCAGCTTGGAATCTGTAGTAGTCCAAGAGACCCAGTACTTC.

This clone was observed a handful of times. The chain links TRBV27 to TRBJ1-6, with D uncertain. Per germline, CDR1 MNHEY and CDR2 SMNVEV (reference sequence). The CDR3 length is 15 residues. V dropped 5 bases and J dropped 8 bases, with 16 bases sitting between them. CDR3 in amino acids: CASSISGSPDSPLHF. For the CDR3, the DNA is TGTGCCAGCAGTATTTCCGGGTCCCCGGATTCACCCCTCCACTTT.

The CDR3 here is CASSLVAGGNQPQHF. The CDR3 DNA reads as TGCGCCAGCAGCTTGGTTGCAGGGGGGAATCAGCCCCAGCATTTT. The chain joins TRBV5-1 to TRBJ1-5; 7 bases align to TRBD1. The CDR3 contains 15 residues. V trimming: 0 bases; J trimming: 4 bases; junction bases outside the gene matches: 4. CDR1 and CDR2 from the germline V gene are SGHRS and YFSETQ.

V usage is TRBV4-2 and J usage is TRBJ1-4; TRBD1 aligns across 8 bases. The CDR3 contains 16 residues. CDR1 is LGHNA, CDR2 YNFKEQ, per germline. V was pared by 4 bases and J by 0 bases, with 4 bases of the junction left unmatched. DNA for the CDR3: TGTGCCAGCAGCCCAACGGACAGGGCAACTAATGAAAAACTGTTTTTT. Translating it yields CASSPTDRATNEKLFF.

The rearrangement joins TRBV6-5 to TRBJ1-6; D unclear. This CDR3 contains 14 residues. Looked up from germline, CDR1 is MNHEY and CDR2 is SVGAGI. Deletions cut 6 bases from V and 7 bases from J, with 13 bases between. CDR3 sequence: CASSQRTGNSPLHF. CDR3 in DNA: TGTGCCAGCAGCCAACGGACTGGGAATTCACCCCTCCACTTT.